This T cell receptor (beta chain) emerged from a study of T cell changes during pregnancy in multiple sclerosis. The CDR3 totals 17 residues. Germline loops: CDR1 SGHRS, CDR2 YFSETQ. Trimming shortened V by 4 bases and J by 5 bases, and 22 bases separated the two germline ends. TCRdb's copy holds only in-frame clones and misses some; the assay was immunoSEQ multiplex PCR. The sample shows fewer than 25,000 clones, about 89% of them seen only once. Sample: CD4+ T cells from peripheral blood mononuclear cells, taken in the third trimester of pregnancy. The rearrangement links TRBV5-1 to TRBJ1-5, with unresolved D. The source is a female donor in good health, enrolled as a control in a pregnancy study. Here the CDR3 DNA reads TGCGCCAGCAGCCTAGAGAGGTGGTTTGGCAGCTATCAGCCCCAGCATTTT. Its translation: CASSLERWFGSYQPQHF.